The clone carrying this T cell receptor beta chain was counted between two and nine times. The CDR3 is made up of 17 amino acids. V lost 0 bases, J lost 8 bases, and 9 bases stayed unmatched. CDR1 SGHAT and CDR2 FQNNGV come from the germline V gene. Source study methods: Amplification of reference gene primers provided the estimated nucleated cell counts. Method: immunoSEQ multiplex PCR; TCRdb's copy keeps in-frame clones and lacks some. V, J and clone size are those of that table, while D and trimming were read from the DNA. The data contain fewer than 150,000 clones, more than 60% of them singletons. The sample originates from a study of blood T cell repertoires in COVID-19. Across the study: Both acute and convalescent COVID-19 samples were obtained from the United States, Italy and Spain. From T cells, B-cell-depleted T cells, or PBMCs came the material, which was cDNA or gDNA.

The gene calls are TRBV11-2 and TRBJ2-1; 11 bases align to TRBD2. Sequenced input: peripheral blood. This TCR was sampled from a man between 50 and 59 years old with acute or convalescent COVID-19. As DNA, the CDR3 is TGTGCCAGCAGCTTAGATCTACTAGCGGGAGTCGGAGATGAGCAGTTCTTC. Its protein product is CASSLDLLAGVGDEQFF.